This T cell receptor (beta chain) is from a study of T cell responses to AZD1222 COVID-19 vaccine (dated by TCRdb to about 2021). As for the study more broadly: A total of under 250 trial participants underwent TCR sequencing, of whom about 200 had received two doses of AZD1222 and approximately 25 had received two doses of the MenACWY control vaccine. Trial participants were enrolled into age subgroups of 18-55, 56-69 and 70-plus years, which contained around 150, 28 and 57 TCR-sequenced participants, respectively.

The paper's findings and limits, for the study overall: Most participants were white British and females outnumbered males, and the authors suggested that clonal diversity may have been underestimated. Reportedly, almost half of the unique spike-specific TCRs recognized epitopes lying outside the regions that are mutated in the B.1.351 and B.1.1.7 variants. Vaccine-associated CD4 TCRs spanned the whole spike protein, with dominant responses in regions 160-218 and 743-854. Because no day 14 peak-response samples were available, the repertoires could be characterized only after the peak T cell response. The 56-69-year group was small, and its depth increase did not reach significance, likely because of low power. After two AZD1222 doses, both the breadth and the depth of spike-specific TCRs were significantly higher than at day 0 and than in MenACWY recipients. Only five or six AZD1222 recipients were SARS-CoV-2 seropositive at baseline, limiting conclusions about previously exposed vaccinees.

The time point label, read with the paper, signifies: about 28 days (+/-7) after the second vaccine dose. Because spike-specific TCR depth and breadth did not differ between the two schedules, AZD1222 recipients who got a second dose at roughly 4 weeks were pooled with those who got a second dose at roughly 12 weeks. The vaccinee samples were drawn from two UK trials, COV001 and COV002, one of which was a single-blind randomized controlled phase 2/3 trial testing AZD1222 (ChAdOx1 nCoV-19) in healthy adults. Trial participant PBMC samples were collected at day 0 and day 28 after the second dose for TCRbeta chain sequencing. The CDR3 regions of human TCRbeta chains were analyzed by immunosequencing. The paper's data handling went like this. Repertoire TCRs were checked for matches against a reference library of SARS-CoV-2-specific TCRs that had been generated using the MIRA antigen-specificity platform. Breadth meant the fraction of unique TCRs that were SARS-CoV-2-associated, whereas depth meant the fraction of total T cells that were SARS-CoV-2-associated. Each spike-specific TCR was assigned to its reactive spike region and to a CD4 or CD8 class using the MIRA data. Log10-transformed breadth and depth values were compared by one-way ANOVA with Sidak's multiple comparisons tests. Not all clones reach the TCRdb copy of this immuneACCESS table, which keeps in-frame sequences only. Checked studies attribute under half of the gap to unresolved V genes and leave the rest unexplained. The V and J calls and clone size come from that table; D and trimming were worked out from the DNA. This sample is represented by over 120,000 clones; 86% of them were singletons. Jointly, the top ten make up around 5.1% of the sample.

From the cysteine through the phenylalanine, the CDR3 covers 13 amino acids. Just CDR3 DNA is preserved here, 39 bases in frame from base 1. The V end gives up 6 bases and the J end 6 bases, leaving 5 bases in the junction not matched to a gene. CDR1 is given as SNHLY and CDR2 as FYNNEI, both from the germline V gene. In the case of this clone: The antigen it recognizes is unknown. Nothing much larger sits one base from this clone, and base qualities are not available.

The sequence was obtained from an adult who received the AZD1222 COVID-19 vaccine. The sample here was peripheral blood, taken 28 days after the second AZD1222 dose. The sequence links TRBV2 to TRBJ1-3, with 7 junctional bases fitting TRBD1. The base sequence is TGTGCCAGCAGCGGGGACAGCTTAAACACCATATATTTT. It translates as CASSGDSLNTIYF.